This T cell receptor (beta chain) was retrieved from a study of technical replicates of blood from a handful of donors. Sequenced by immunoSEQ multiplex PCR; TCRdb stores in-frame clones only, minus some. The sample includes over 85,000 clones, about 95% seen only once; the top ten take less than 0.35%. Trimming left V 4 bases short and J 3 bases short, with 15 bases between. Germline CDR1 and CDR2: ENHRY and SYGVKD. The CDR3 consists of 15 residues. The material sequenced was T cells isolated from PBMCs. This receptor was identified in a human donor in good health. V usage is TRBV10-3 and J usage is TRBJ1-2; D is ambiguous. The CDR3 DNA follows: TGTGCCATCAGTGCGGCCCGGGATGCGGACTATGGCTACACCTTC. Protein sequence: CAISAARDADYGYTF.